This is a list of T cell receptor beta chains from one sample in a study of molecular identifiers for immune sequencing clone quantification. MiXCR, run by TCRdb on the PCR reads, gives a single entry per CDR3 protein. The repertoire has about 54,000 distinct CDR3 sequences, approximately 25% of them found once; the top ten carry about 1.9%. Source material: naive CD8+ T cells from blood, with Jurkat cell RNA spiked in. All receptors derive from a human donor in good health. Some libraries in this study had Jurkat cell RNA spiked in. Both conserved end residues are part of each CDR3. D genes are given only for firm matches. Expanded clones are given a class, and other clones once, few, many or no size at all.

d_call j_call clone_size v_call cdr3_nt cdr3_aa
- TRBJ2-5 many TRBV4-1 TGCGCCAGCAGCCAAGGGCTATGGGAGACCCAGTACTTC CASSQGLWETQYF
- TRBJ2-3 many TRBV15 TGTGCCACCAGCAGGGCAGGCACAGATACGCAGTATTTT CATSRAGTDTQYF
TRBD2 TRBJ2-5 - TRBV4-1 TGCGCCAGCAGCCTACCCGGGGGGGTGCAATCAGGAGAGACCCAGTACTTC CASSLPGGVQSGETQYF
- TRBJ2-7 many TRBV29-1 TGCAGCGTTGATGGGGGATCCTTGGAGCAGCAGTACTTC CSVDGGSLEQQYF
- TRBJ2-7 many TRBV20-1 TGCAGTGCTAGAGATTGGCGGGGACCTACCTACGAGCAGTACTTC CSARDWRGPTYEQYF
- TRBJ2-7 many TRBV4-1 TGCGCCAGCAGCCAAGATAGAGGGGACCGAAGATCCTACGAGCAGTACTTC CASSQDRGDRRSYEQYF
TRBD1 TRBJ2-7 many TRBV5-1 TGCGCCAGCAGCTCCGGGACAGGGTCCTACGAGCAGTACTTC CASSSGTGSYEQYF
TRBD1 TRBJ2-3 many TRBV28 TGTGCCAGCACCCCCCGGACAGGAATCACAGATACGCAGTATTTT CASTPRTGITDTQYF
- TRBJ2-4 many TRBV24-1 TGTGCCACCAGTGATTTGGACATTCAGTACTTC CATSDLDIQYF
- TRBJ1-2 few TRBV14 TGTGCCAGCAGCCAAGATTTTCAGGGCCGCTATGGCTACACCTTC CASSQDFQGRYGYTF
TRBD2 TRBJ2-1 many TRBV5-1 TGCGCCAGCAGTTTACTAGCGGGTGTTTACAATGAGCAGTTCTTC CASSLLAGVYNEQFF
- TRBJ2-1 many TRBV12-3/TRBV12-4 TGTGCCAGCAGTTCCGACTACAATGAGCAGTTCTTC CASSSDYNEQFF
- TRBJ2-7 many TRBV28 TGTGCCAGCAGTTTCAGTCTCCTTAAGGAGCAGTACTTC CASSFSLLKEQYF
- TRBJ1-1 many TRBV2 TGTGCCAGCAGTGAAGCCGGTCAGACCGGGACATACGGGACTGAAGCTTTCTTT CASSEAGQTGTYGTEAFF
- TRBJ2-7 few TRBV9 TGTGCCAGCAGCGCGTCGGTCCGGGACGAGCAGTACTTC CASSASVRDEQYF
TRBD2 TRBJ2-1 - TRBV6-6 TGTGCCAGCAGTTATGTCGCGGGAGGAGATGGGCAGTTCTTC CASSYVAGGDGQFF
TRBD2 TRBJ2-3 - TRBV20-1 TGCAGTCCTAGAGATCGGGGGGATAGCGGGGGGACAGATACGCAGTATTTT CSPRDRGDSGGTDTQYF
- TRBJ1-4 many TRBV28 TGTGCCAGCAGTTTTCGGTCCTCGGGGGAAAAACTGTTTTTT CASSFRSSGEKLFF
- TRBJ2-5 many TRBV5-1 TGCGCCAGCAGGGGACGGGCCATCCAAGAGACCCAGTACTTC CASRGRAIQETQYF
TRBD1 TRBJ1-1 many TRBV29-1 TGCAGCGCTGCGACAGGGCCCAGCACTGAAGCTTTCTTT CSAATGPSTEAFF
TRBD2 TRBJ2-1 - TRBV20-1 TGCAGTGCGACGTCACCTCGTAGCGGGAGGGTATTGAATGTGCAGTTCTTC CSATSPRSGRVLNVQFF
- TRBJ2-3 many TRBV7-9 TGTGCCAGCCTGCCAGGCACAGATACGCAGTATTTT CASLPGTDTQYF
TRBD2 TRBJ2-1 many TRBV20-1 TGCAGTGCCCCGAAGGTGATAGCGGGAGATATGATCTCCTACAATGAGCAGTTCTTC CSAPKVIAGDMISYNEQFF
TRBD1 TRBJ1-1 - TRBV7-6 TGTGCCAGCGGTACCCCAGGGGGCGTCATCCCTGAAGCTTTCTTT CASGTPGGVIPEAFF
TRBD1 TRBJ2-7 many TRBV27 TGTGCCAGCAGTTGGACAGGGGGACGCGAGCAGTACTTC CASSWTGGREQYF
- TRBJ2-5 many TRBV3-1 TGTGCCAGCAGCCAAGACAAACACGGGATAGAGACCCAGTACTTC CASSQDKHGIETQYF
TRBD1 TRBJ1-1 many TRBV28 TGTGCCAGCAGCCCGACAGGGCGAGGGACTGAAGCTTTCTTT CASSPTGRGTEAFF
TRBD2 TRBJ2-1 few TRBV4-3 TGCGCCAGCAGCCAGGTGGGACTAGCGTTCAATGAGCAGTTCTTC CASSQVGLAFNEQFF
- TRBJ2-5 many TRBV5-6 TGTGCCAGCAGCCCGCCGACTAGAAAAGAGACCCAGTACTTC CASSPPTRKETQYF
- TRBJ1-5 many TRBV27 TGTGCCAGCAGCCAACAGGGCCATCAGCCCCAGCATTTT CASSQQGHQPQHF
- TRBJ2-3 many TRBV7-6 TGTGCCAGCAGCTTCGACTGGTCAGATACGCAGTATTTT CASSFDWSDTQYF
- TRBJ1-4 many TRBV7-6 TGTGCCAGCAGCTTAAGTTCAGAAGGGAAACTGTTTTTT CASSLSSEGKLFF
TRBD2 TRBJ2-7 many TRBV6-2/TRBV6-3 TGTGCCAGCAGTTACCTGGGACTATCCTCCTACGAGCAGTACTTC CASSYLGLSSYEQYF
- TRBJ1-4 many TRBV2 TGTGCCAGCAGTGAATTAAGGGTAGGATACGAAAAACTGTTTTTT CASSELRVGYEKLFF
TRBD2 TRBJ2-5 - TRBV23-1 TGCGCCAGCAGTCACCTGTCCGCTAGCGGGAGTGTTGAGCCCCCGTACTTC CASSHLSASGSVEPPYF
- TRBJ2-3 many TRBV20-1 TGCAGTGCTAGAGCGGTACTATTCACAGATACGCAGTATTTT CSARAVLFTDTQYF
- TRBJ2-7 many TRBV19 TGTGCCAGTAGTACCCGACAGGGACGGACTAGTCCCTACGAGCAGTACTTC CASSTRQGRTSPYEQYF
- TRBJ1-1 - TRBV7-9 TGTGCCAGCGGCTTGCCCGGTATAAGTAGCACTGAAACTTTCTTT CASGLPGISSTETFF
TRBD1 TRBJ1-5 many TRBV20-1 TGCAGTGCTATTTCCCGCGGACAGGGGCGCTATCAGCCCCAGCATTTT CSAISRGQGRYQPQHF
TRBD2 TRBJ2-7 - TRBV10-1 TGCGCCCCGAGATCGGCGGGAGGGCCATCCGAGCAGTACTTC CAPRSAGGPSEQYF
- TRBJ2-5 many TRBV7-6 TGTGCCAGCAGCTTAGTCCCCCCCCCAGAGACCCAGTACTTC CASSLVPPPETQYF
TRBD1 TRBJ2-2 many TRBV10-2 TGCGCCAGCAGGACAGGGGAGGCCGGGGAGCTGTTTTTT CASRTGEAGELFF
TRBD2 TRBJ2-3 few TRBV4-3 TGCGCCAGCAGCCAAGAACCAGCGGGGTCGACAGATACGCAGTATTTT CASSQEPAGSTDTQYF
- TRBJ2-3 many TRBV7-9 TGTGCCAGCAGCACTCGTTCGGCGGCCGGGGGTAGCACAGATACGCAGTATTTT CASSTRSAAGGSTDTQYF
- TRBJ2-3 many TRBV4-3 TGCGCCAGCAGCCAAGAGGGCCGACCCACCGATACGCAGTATTTT CASSQEGRPTDTQYF
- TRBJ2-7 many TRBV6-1 TGTGCCAGCGGCCATACGAGCTCCTACGAGCAGTACTTC CASGHTSSYEQYF
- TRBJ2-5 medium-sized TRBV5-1 TGCGCCAGCAGCTTGAGGGACCAAGAGACCCAGTACTTC CASSLRDQETQYF
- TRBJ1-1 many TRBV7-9 TGTGCCAGCAGCTTAGTTGAAAGGGGAAACACTGAAGCTTTCTTT CASSLVERGNTEAFF
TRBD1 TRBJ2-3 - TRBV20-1 TGCAGTGCTCCCGGGACAGGGCTTAGAGATACGCAGTATTTT CSAPGTGLRDTQYF
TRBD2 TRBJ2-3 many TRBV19 TGTGCCAGTAGTTCGGCTAGCGGGGAGTACACAGATACGCAGTATTTT CASSSASGEYTDTQYF
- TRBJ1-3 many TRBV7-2 TGTGCCAGCAGCTTTGGACAGTCACTCTCTGGAAACACCATATATTTT CASSFGQSLSGNTIYF
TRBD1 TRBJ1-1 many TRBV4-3 TGCGCCAGCAGCCGGTCCCGGGACAGCGTATATTTTGAAGCTTTCTTT CASSRSRDSVYFEAFF
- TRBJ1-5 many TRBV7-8 TGTGCCAGCAGCTTAGGGACAGCTAGCAATCAGCCCCAGCATTTT CASSLGTASNQPQHF
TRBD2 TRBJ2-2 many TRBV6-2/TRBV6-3 TGTGCCAGCAGTCACTCACCGACTAGCGACAACACCGGGGAGCTGTTTTTT CASSHSPTSDNTGELFF
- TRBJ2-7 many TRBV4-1 TGCGCCAGCAGCCAAGATCAATCGTACGAGCAGTACTTC CASSQDQSYEQYF
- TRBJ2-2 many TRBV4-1 TGCGCCAGCAGCCAGCCGCAAGGTCTAGGCACCGGGGAGCTGTTTTTT CASSQPQGLGTGELFF
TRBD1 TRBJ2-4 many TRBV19 TGTGCCACAGGGACAGGGGGCAGAGCCAAAAACATTCAGTACTTC CATGTGGRAKNIQYF
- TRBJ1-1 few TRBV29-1 TGCAGCGTTGCCTCCGGGGGAAGCACTGGAGCTTTCTTT CSVASGGSTGAFF
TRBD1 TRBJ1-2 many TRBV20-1 TGCAGTGCTACCGGGACAGGGCACTATGGCTACACCTTC CSATGTGHYGYTF